This T cell receptor (beta chain) was recovered during a study of patients and donors after allogeneic stem cell transplantation. MiXCR, applied by TCRdb to the RT-PCR reads, yields one record per CDR3 protein. The sample comprises about 410,000 distinct CDR3 sequences, roughly 16% of which are singletons, and roughly 7% rests with the top ten. Germline V gene sequence: CDR1 PRHDT, CDR2 FYEKMQ (reference sequence). J lost 7 bases, V lost 1 base, and 8 bases had no gene match. This CDR3 is 15 amino acids long. This clonotype was found a few times. The material sequenced was blood, either unsorted or a sorted T cell fraction (not recorded which). This clonotype was obtained from a human donor who was either an allogeneic HSCT recipient or a stem cell or donor lymphocyte infusion donor (not recorded which). It is not recorded whose cells these are; they may come from a transplant donor. The chain joins TRBV13 to TRBJ1-1; 8 bases agree with TRBD1. The CDR3 DNA is TGTGCCAGCAGCTTAGTCTTCCAGGGGGCCGATGAAGCTTTCTTT. It yields the protein CASSLVFQGADEAFF.